A single sample is the source of the 16 T cell receptor beta chains below, sequenced in a study of blood T cell repertoires in COVID-19. Profiled with immunoSEQ multiplex PCR; TCRdb holds only in-frame clones, not every one. The sample lists a few hundred thousand clones, about 87% occurring once. The sequenced sample was peripheral blood. The receptors here all came from a woman in her thirties with COVID-19, enrolled during active disease.

V usage is TRBV6-2 or TRBV6-3 and J usage is TRBJ1-1, with 7 bases fitting TRBD1. Germline lookup yields CDR1 MNHEY and CDR2 SVGEGT. The junction had 21 bases not matched to a gene; V was cut back by 4 bases and J by 4 bases. CDR3 length: 19 residues. In DNA form, the CDR3 reads TGTGCCAGCAGTTTCGAAATAGGTAACAGGGGCCTTTCTCGCACTGAAGCTTTCTTT. This sequence encodes CASSFEIGNRGLSRTEAFF.

The chain is built from TRBV19 and TRBJ2-5; TRBD2 matches at 8 bases. Germline V gene data show CDR1 as LNHDA and CDR2 as SQIVND (reference sequence). V was clipped by 5 bases and J by 5 bases; unmatched bases: 7. This CDR3 has 14 residues. The CDR3: CASSPGLARETQYF. The CDR3 region has the DNA TGTGCCAGTAGTCCCGGACTAGCTCGGGAGACCCAGTACTTC.

This chain links TRBV10-2 with TRBJ1-2; TRBD1 matches at 7 bases. The CDR3 spans 15 residues. The V gene's germline CDR1 is WSHSY and CDR2 SAAADI. Trimming at V came to 8 bases and at J to 1 base, leaving 10 bases not matched to a gene. For the CDR3, the DNA is TGCGCCAGCCACGGGGACAGTATAATTAACTATGGCTACACCTTC. This encodes CASHGDSIINYGYTF.

The rearrangement links TRBV9 to TRBJ1-6, with D tentatively TRBD1 (5 bases). Per the germline V gene, CDR1 is SGDLS and CDR2 is YYNGEE. The CDR3 runs 14 residues. The V end lost 1 base, the J end lost 8 bases, and 10 bases lay between the germline ends. Written as DNA, the CDR3 is TGTGCCAGCAGCGTACGTTGGGGGGATTCACCCCTCCACTTT. Amino acid sequence: CASSVRWGDSPLHF.

The chain uses TRBV4-2 and TRBJ1-6; 7 bases agree with TRBD1. V trimming: 1 base; J trimming: 5 bases; junction bases outside the gene matches: 2. Per the germline V gene, CDR1 is LGHNA and CDR2 is YNFKEQ. The CDR3 extends over 15 amino acids. Here the CDR3 reads CASSQVTGDNSPLHF. The DNA of the CDR3 is TGTGCCAGCAGCCAAGTTACAGGGGATAATTCACCCCTCCACTTT.

This clone was found many times. The chain has TRBV6-1 and TRBJ2-1; 10 bases match TRBD1. CDR1 is MNHNS and CDR2 is SASEGT in the germline V gene. V lost 0 bases, J lost 10 bases, and 6 bases stayed unmatched. The CDR3 is 15 amino acids. The CDR3 here is CASSEAETGGREQFF. DNA of the CDR3: TGTGCCAGCAGTGAAGCGGAGACAGGGGGCAGGGAGCAGTTCTTC.

In this sample, this clone turned up many times. The chain recombines TRBV7-2 with TRBJ1-6; maybe TRBD1 (5 bases). V was pared by 6 bases and J by 9 bases, with 15 bases between. This CDR3 comprises 14 residues. Germline CDR1 is SGHTA and CDR2 is FQGNSA. CDR3 sequence reads: CASRVTVRGSPLHF. The DNA of the CDR3 is TGTGCCAGCAGGGTGACAGTTCGAGGTTCACCCCTCCACTTT.

The genes are TRBV5-1 and TRBJ1-1; 10 nucleotides align to TRBD1. V dropped 4 bases and J dropped 5; count of bases not matched to a gene: 5. This CDR3 region has 14 residues. Germline CDR1 and CDR2: SGHRS and YFSETQ. CDR3 amino acids: CASSQRTGGTEAFF. CDR3 DNA: TGCGCCAGCAGCCAAAGGACAGGGGGGACTGAAGCTTTCTTT. The full variable domain, rest sourced from reference TRBV5-1 and TRBJ1-1, is KAGVTQTPRYLIKTRGQQVTLSCSPISGHRSVSWYQQTPGQGLQFLFEYFSETQRNKGNFPGRFSGRQFSNSRSEMNVSTLELGDSALYLCASSQRTGGTEAFFGQGTRLTVV.

Note on this clone: Sequence at one end of the junction differs from germline and may be a read error. The same CDR3 can be traced to other DNA sequences in this sample. The J gene is TRBJ1-3, the V gene TRBV19; 7 bases are shared with TRBD1. Per the germline V gene, CDR1 is LNHDA and CDR2 is SQIVND (reference sequence). The CDR3 has 14 amino acids. The CDR3 sequence: CASSIGGTGNTIYF. CDR3 in DNA: TGTGCCAGTAGCATAGGGGGCACTGGAAACACCATATATTTT.

This clone was recorded only once. The chain joins TRBV7-9 to TRBJ1-5; TRBD1 matches at 7 bases. CDR1 is SEHNR and CDR2 is FQNEAQ in the germline V gene (reference sequence). V was pared by 4 bases and J by 2 bases, with 2 bases of the junction left unmatched. The CDR3 spans 14 residues. The CDR3 sequence: CASSSGTGNQPQHF. The CDR3 bases are TGTGCCAGCAGCTCCGGGACAGGCAATCAGCCCCAGCATTTT.

The chain employs TRBV9 and TRBJ2-3; D is perhaps TRBD2 (6 bases). There are 13 residues in the CDR3. The germline gives CDR1 SGDLS, CDR2 YYNGEE. V lost 3 bases and J 9 bases, leaving 14 bases between the germline ends. The DNA of the CDR3 is TGTGCCAGCAGCGCCTCGGGGGTGTGGACGCAGTATTTT. Translated: CASSASGVWTQYF.

The chain links TRBV2 to TRBJ1-5; the match to TRBD1 covers 7 bases. The CDR3 runs to 16 residues. In germline, CDR1 is SNHLY, CDR2 FYNNEI. V lost 6 bases and J lost 3; bases outside the gene matches: 11. CDR3 nucleotides: TGTGCCAGCAGCCCGCGGACAGGAGTCTTCAATCAGCCCCAGCATTTT. Encoded protein: CASSPRTGVFNQPQHF.

V usage is TRBV15 and J usage is TRBJ1-5, with a possible D match to TRBD1 (5 bases). Trimming pared 2 bases from V and 4 bases from J, leaving 9 bases between. The V gene's germline CDR1 is LNHNV and CDR2 YYDKDF (reference sequence). The CDR3 covers 14 residues. CDR3 region: CATSRQGLNQPQHF. The CDR3 DNA is TGTGCCACCAGCAGACAGGGCCTTAATCAGCCCCAGCATTTT. Drawing the rest from reference TRBV15 and TRBJ1-5, the complete variable domain is DAMVIQNPRYQVTQFGKPVTLSCSQTLNHNVMYWYQQKSSQAPKLLFHYYDKDFNNEADTPDNFQSRRPNTSFCFLDIRSPGLGDTAMYLCATSRQGLNQPQHFGDGTRLSIL.

The chain joins TRBV11-3 to TRBJ1-2; D remains ambiguous. The V and J ends lost 0 bases and 4 bases respectively, with 12 bases between them. CDR1 and CDR2 from the germline V gene are SGHNT and YENEEA. The CDR3 has 15 amino acids. The DNA for the CDR3 is TGTGCCAGCAGCTTAGAACAGCACCCTTTCTATGGCTACACCTTC. It specifies CASSLEQHPFYGYTF.

This chain joins TRBV9 and TRBJ1-3; 12 bases agree with TRBD1. This CDR3 region has 18 residues. V gave up 3 bases and J gave up 0 bases; unmatched junction bases: 7. Germline V gene sequence: CDR1 SGDLS, CDR2 YYNGEE. CDR3 in amino acids: CASSATLGQGASGNTIYF. The CDR3 DNA reads as TGTGCCAGCAGCGCCACACTGGGACAGGGGGCCTCTGGAAACACCATATATTTT.

This chain links TRBV19 with TRBJ2-2; 8 nucleotides agree with TRBD1. This CDR3 spans 15 amino acids. The germline V gene has CDR1 LNHDA and CDR2 SQIVND (reference sequence). With V trimmed by 6 bases and J by 1 base, 4 bases remained unmatched. For the CDR3, the DNA is TGTGCCAGTAGCCTTGACAGGGGGAACACCGGGGAGCTGTTTTTT. Amino acid sequence: CASSLDRGNTGELFF.